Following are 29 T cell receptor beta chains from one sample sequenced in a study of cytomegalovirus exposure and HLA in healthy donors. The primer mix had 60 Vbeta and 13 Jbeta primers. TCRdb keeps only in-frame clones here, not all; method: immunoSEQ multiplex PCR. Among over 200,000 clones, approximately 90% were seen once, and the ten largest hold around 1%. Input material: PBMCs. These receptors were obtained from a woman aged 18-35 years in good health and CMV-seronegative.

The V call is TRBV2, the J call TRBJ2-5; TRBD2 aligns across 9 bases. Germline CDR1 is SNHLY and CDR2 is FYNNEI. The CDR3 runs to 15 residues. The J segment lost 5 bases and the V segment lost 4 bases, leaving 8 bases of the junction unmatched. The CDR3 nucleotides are TGTGCCAGCAGTGCGCGCGGGGGGGCGTTGGAGACCCAGTACTTC. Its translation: CASSARGGALETQYF.

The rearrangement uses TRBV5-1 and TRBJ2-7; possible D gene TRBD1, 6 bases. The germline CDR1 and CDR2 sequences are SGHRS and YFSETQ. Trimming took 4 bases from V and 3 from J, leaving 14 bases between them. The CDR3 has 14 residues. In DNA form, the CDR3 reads TGCGCCAGCAGCGACCGGGACAAAAGCTACGAGCAGTACTTC. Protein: CASSDRDKSYEQYF.

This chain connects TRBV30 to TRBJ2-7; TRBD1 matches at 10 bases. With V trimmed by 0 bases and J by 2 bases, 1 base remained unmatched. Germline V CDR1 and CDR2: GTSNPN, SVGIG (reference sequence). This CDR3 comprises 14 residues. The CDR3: CAWSVGTGAYEQYF. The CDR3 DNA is TGTGCCTGGAGTGTAGGGACAGGGGCCTACGAGCAGTACTTC.

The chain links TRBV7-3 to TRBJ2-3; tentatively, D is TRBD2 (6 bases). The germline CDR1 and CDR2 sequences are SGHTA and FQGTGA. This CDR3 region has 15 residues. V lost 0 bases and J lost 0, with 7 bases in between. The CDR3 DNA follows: TGTGCCAGCAGCTTAACCGGGGGTAGCACAGATACGCAGTATTTT. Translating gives CASSLTGGSTDTQYF.

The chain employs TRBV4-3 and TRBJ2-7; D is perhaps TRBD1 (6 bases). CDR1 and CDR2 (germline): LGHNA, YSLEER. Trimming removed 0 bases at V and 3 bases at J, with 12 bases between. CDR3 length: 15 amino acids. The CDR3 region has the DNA TGCGCCAGCAGCCAAGAGAGGACAGATTACTACGAGCAGTACTTC. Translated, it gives CASSQERTDYYEQYF.

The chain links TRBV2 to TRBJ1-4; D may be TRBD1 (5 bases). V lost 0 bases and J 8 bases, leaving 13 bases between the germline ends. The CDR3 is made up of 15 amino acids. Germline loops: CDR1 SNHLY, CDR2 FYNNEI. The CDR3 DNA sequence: TGTGCCAGCAGTGAAGCGCTAAGGGGCCAGGAAAAACTGTTTTTT. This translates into CASSEALRGQEKLFF.

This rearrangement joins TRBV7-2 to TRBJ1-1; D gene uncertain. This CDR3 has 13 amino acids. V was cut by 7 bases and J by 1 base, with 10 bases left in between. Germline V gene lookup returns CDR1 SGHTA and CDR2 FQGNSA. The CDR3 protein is CASTPRRNTEAFF. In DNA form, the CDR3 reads TGTGCCAGCACCCCGCGAAGGAACACTGAAGCTTTCTTT.

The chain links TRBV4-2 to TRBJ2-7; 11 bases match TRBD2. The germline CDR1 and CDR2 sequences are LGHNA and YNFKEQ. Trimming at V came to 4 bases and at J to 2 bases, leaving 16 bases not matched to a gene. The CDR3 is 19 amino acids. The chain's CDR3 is CASSRTDYQTSGDAYEQYF. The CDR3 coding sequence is TGTGCCAGCAGCCGCACGGACTACCAGACTAGCGGGGACGCCTACGAGCAGTACTTC.

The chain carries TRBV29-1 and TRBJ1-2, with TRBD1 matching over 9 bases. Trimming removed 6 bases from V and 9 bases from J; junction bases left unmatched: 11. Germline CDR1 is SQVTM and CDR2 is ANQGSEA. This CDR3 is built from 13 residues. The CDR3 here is CSVNSGTGKRYTF. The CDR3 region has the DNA TGCAGCGTCAACTCCGGGACAGGGAAGCGCTACACCTTC.

The CDR3 DNA reads TGTGCCAGCAGGCCCCCCGGGGACTACAATGAGCAGTTCTTC. Amino acid sequence: CASRPPGDYNEQFF. The V and J genes are TRBV2 and TRBJ2-1; maybe TRBD2 (5 bases). Germline CDR1 and CDR2: SNHLY and FYNNEI. This CDR3 contains 14 residues. With 6 bases removed from V and 3 bases from J, the gap between germline ends came to 12 bases.

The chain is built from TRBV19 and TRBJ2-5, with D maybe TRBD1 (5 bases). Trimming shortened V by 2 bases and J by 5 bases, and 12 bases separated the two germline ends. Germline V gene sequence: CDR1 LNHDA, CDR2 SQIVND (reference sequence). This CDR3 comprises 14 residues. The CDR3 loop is CASSIRAGWETQYF. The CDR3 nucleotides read TGTGCCAGTAGTATAAGGGCAGGGTGGGAGACCCAGTACTTC.

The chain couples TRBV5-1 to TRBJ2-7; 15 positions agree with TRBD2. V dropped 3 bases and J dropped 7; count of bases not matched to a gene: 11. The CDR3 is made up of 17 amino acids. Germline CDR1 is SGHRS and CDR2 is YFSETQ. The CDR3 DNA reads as TGCGCCAGCAGCTACGGACTAGCGGGAGGGCCTCAAAGGGAGCAGTACTTC. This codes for CASSYGLAGGPQREQYF.

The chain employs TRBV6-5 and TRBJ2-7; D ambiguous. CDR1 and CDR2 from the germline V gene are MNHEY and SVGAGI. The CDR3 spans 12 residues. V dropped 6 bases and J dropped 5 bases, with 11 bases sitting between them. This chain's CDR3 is CASRESPHEQYF. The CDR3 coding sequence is TGTGCCAGCAGGGAGAGCCCCCACGAGCAGTACTTC.

The CDR3 DNA reads TGTGCCAGCAGTGAACTGGGGGCGGACCCGTATAGCAATCAGCCCCAGCATTTT. Translating gives CASSELGADPYSNQPQHF. The chain joins TRBV2 to TRBJ1-5; a possible D gene is TRBD1 (6 bases). The CDR3 has 18 residues. V lost 2 bases to trimming and J lost 0 bases, with 17 bases between them. CDR1 is SNHLY, CDR2 FYNNEI, per germline. The whole variable domain, remainder taken from reference TRBV2 and TRBJ1-5, is EPEVTQTPSHQVTQMGQEVILRCVPISNHLYFYWYRQILGQKVEFLVSFYNNEISEKSEIFDDQFSVERPDGSNFTLKIRSTKLEDSAMYFCASSELGADPYSNQPQHFGDGTRLSIL.

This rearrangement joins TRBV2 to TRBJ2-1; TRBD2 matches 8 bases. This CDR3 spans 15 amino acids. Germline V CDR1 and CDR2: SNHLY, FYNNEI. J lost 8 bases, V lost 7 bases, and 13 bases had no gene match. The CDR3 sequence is CASTRLTSGGDEQFF. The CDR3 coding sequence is TGTGCCAGCACTAGACTCACTAGCGGAGGAGATGAGCAGTTCTTC.

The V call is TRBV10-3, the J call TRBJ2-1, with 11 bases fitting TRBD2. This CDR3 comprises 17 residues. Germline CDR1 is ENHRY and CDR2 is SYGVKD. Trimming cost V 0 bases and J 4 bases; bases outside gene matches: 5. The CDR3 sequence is CAISESRLAGTYNEQFF. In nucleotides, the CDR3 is TGTGCCATCAGTGAGTCTAGACTAGCGGGGACTTACAATGAGCAGTTCTTC.

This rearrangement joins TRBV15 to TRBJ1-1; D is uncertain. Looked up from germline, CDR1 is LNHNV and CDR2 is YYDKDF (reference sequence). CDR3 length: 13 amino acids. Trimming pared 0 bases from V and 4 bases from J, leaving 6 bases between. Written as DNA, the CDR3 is TGTGCCACCAGCAGAGAATCGGTCACTGAAGCTTTCTTT. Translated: CATSRESVTEAFF.

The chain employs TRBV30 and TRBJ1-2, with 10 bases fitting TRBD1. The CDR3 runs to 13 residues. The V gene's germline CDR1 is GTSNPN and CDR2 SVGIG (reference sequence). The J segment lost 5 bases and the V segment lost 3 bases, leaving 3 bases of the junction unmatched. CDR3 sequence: CAWRRTGGYGYTF. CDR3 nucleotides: TGTGCCTGGAGAAGGACAGGGGGTTATGGCTACACCTTC. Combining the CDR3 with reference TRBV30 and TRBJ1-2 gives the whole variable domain SQTIHQWPATLVQPVGSPLSLECTVEGTSNPNLYWYRQAAGRGLQLLFYSVGIGQISSEVPQNLSASRPQDRQFILSSKKLLLSDSGFYLCAWRRTGGYGYTFGSGTRLTVV.

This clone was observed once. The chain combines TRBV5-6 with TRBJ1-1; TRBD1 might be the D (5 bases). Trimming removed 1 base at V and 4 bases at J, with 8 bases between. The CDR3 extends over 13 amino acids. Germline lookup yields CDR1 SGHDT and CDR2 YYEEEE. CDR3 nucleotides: TGTGCCAGCAGCTTGATGGACACCACTGAAGCTTTCTTT. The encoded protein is CASSLMDTTEAFF.

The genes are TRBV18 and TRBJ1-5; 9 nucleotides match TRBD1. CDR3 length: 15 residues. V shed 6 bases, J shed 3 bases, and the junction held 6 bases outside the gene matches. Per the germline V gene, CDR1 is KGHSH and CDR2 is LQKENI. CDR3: CASSPGTGNNQPQHF. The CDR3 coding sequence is TGTGCCAGCTCCCCCGGGACAGGGAACAATCAGCCCCAGCATTTT.

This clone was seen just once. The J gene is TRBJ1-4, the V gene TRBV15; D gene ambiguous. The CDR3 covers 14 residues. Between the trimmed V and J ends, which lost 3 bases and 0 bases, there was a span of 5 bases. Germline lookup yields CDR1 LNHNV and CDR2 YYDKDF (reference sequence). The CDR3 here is CATSSGSTNEKLFF. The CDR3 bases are TGTGCCACCAGCAGCGGTTCAACTAATGAAAAACTGTTTTTT.

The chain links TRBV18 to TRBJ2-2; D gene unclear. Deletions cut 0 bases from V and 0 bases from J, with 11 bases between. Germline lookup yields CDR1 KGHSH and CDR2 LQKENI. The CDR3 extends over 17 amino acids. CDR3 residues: CASSPPSGLANTGELFF. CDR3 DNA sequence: TGTGCCAGCTCACCACCGTCGGGTCTAGCGAACACCGGGGAGCTGTTTTTT.

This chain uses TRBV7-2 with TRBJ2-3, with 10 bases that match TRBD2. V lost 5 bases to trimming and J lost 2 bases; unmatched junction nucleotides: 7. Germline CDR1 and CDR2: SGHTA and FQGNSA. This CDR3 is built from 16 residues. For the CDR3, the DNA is TGTGCCAGCAGCCACAAGACTAGCGGGTACACAGATACGCAGTATTTT. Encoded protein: CASSHKTSGYTDTQYF.

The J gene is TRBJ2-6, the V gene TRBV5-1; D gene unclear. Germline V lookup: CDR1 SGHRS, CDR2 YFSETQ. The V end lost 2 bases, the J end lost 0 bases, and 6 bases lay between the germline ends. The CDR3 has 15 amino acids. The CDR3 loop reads CASSFGTSGANVLTF. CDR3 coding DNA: TGCGCCAGCAGCTTTGGCACCTCTGGGGCCAACGTCCTGACTTTC.

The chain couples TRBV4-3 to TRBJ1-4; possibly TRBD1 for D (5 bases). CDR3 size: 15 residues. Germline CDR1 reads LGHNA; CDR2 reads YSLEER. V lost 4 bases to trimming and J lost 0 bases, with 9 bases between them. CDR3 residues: CASSLQQATNEKLFF. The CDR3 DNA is TGCGCCAGCAGCCTACAACAGGCAACTAATGAAAAACTGTTTTTT.

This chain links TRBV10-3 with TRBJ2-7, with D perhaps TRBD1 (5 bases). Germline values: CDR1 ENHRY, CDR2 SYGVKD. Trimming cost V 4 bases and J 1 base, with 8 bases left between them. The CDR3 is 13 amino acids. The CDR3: CAISAGNSYEQYF. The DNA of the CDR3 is TGTGCCATCAGTGCAGGGAATTCCTACGAGCAGTACTTC.

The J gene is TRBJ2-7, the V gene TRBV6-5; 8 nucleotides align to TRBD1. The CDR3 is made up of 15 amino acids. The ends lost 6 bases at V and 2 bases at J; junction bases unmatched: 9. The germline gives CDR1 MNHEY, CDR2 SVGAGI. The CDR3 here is CASSRVGTGAYEQYF. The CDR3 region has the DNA TGTGCCAGCAGCCGAGTGGGGACAGGAGCCTACGAGCAGTACTTC.

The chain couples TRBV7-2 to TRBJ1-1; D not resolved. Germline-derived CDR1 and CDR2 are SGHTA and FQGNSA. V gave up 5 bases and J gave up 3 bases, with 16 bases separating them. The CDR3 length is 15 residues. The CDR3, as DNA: TGTGCCAGCAGCCCATCCCGACTGTTCGACACTGAAGCTTTCTTT. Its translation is CASSPSRLFDTEAFF.

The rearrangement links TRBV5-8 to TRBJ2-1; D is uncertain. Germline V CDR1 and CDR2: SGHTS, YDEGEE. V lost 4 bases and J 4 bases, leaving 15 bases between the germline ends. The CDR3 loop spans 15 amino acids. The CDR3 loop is CASSHRGERYNEQFF. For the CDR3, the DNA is TGTGCCAGCAGCCATCGAGGAGAGCGTTACAATGAGCAGTTCTTC.